These T cell receptor beta chains were read from a single sample in a study of blood T cell repertoires in COVID-19. Produced via immunoSEQ multiplex PCR; TCRdb's table is partial and in-frame only. The sample yields roughly 180,000 clones, less than 85% seen once. Sequenced: peripheral blood. The receptors stem from a woman over 75 with active or convalescent COVID-19. Each CDR3 is given with its conserved first and last residue. Fields, in order: J gene, D gene, clone size, CDR3 length, V gene, CDR3 DNA, CDR3 protein. D genes are given only for firm matches. Clone size, where shown, is once, few, many, or a class for clones that have expanded.

J: TRBJ1-2; D: -; size: -; length: 13; V: TRBV7-2; DNA: TGTGCCAGCAGCGAGGGGGGGAACTATGGCTACACCTTC; CDR3: CASSEGGNYGYTF
J: TRBJ1-3; D: -; size: -; length: 15; V: TRBV6-5; DNA: TGTGCCAGCAGCGCACAGGGTTCTTCTGGAAACACCATATATTTT; CDR3: CASSAQGSSGNTIYF
J: TRBJ1-5; D: -; size: once; length: 14; V: TRBV10-3; DNA: TGTGCCATCAGTGGTTTAGCGGGGGATCAGCCCCAGCATTTT; CDR3: CAISGLAGDQPQHF
J: TRBJ2-2; D: TRBD2; size: -; length: 16; V: TRBV5-1; DNA: TGCGCCAGCAGCTTGCCGGTAGCGGGAGGGCCCGGGGAGCTGTTTTTT; CDR3: CASSLPVAGGPGELFF
J: TRBJ1-2; D: -; size: -; length: 12; V: TRBV5-1; DNA: TGCGCCAGCAGTATTCCAGGTGGTGGCTACACCTTC; CDR3: CASSIPGGGYTF
J: TRBJ1-5; D: -; size: once; length: 15; V: TRBV28; DNA: TGTGCCAGCAGTTTAGGGCCAGGAAACAATCAGCCCCAGCATTTT; CDR3: CASSLGPGNNQPQHF
J: TRBJ1-6; D: TRBD1; size: -; length: 14; V: TRBV5-1; DNA: TGCGCCAGCAGCTTAGACAGGGCGAATTCACCCCTCCACTTT; CDR3: CASSLDRANSPLHF
J: TRBJ2-1; D: TRBD2; size: -; length: 15; V: TRBV10-2; DNA: TGCGCCAGCACAACTAGCAGCTGGGGAGGGAATGAGCAGTTCTTC; CDR3: CASTTSSWGGNEQFF
J: TRBJ1-1; D: -; size: -; length: 14; V: TRBV7-9; DNA: TGTGCCAGCAGCTTAGCTCACAAGAACACTGAAGCTTTCTTT; CDR3: CASSLAHKNTEAFF
J: TRBJ1-1; D: -; size: -; length: 12; V: TRBV7-3; DNA: TGTGCCAGCAGCTTAGCGGGCACTGAAGCTTTCTTT; CDR3: CASSLAGTEAFF
J: TRBJ2-6; D: -; size: -; length: 17; V: TRBV5-1; DNA: TGCGCCAGCAGCCCGTCGGGGGGCGCGACTGGGGCCAACGTCCTGACTTTC; CDR3: CASSPSGGATGANVLTF
J: TRBJ2-3; D: -; size: -; length: 14; V: TRBV5-1; DNA: TGCGCCAGCAGCTCTTCGGGGGGCACAGATACGCAGTATTTT; CDR3: CASSSSGGTDTQYF
J: TRBJ2-7; D: -; size: -; length: 14; V: TRBV19; DNA: TGTGCCAGTAGTATAGGACAGGCGTCCTACGAGCAGTACTTC; CDR3: CASSIGQASYEQYF
J: TRBJ2-7; D: TRBD1; size: -; length: 12; V: TRBV7-2; DNA: TGTGCCAGCAGCAAAGACAGGGCCGATCAGTACTTC; CDR3: CASSKDRADQYF
J: TRBJ1-2; D: -; size: once; length: 13; V: TRBV2; DNA: TGTGCCAGCAGTGAAGGTAGAAACTATGGCTACACCTTC; CDR3: CASSEGRNYGYTF
J: TRBJ1-1; D: TRBD1; size: -; length: 18; V: TRBV4-2; DNA: TGTGCCAGCAGCCGGATCGGACAGGGGGTGTCTGGGAACACTGAAGCTTTCTTT; CDR3: CASSRIGQGVSGNTEAFF
J: TRBJ2-7; D: TRBD1; size: -; length: 14; V: TRBV5-1; DNA: TGCGCCAGCAGCCAACCGGGACAGAACTACGAGCAGTACTTC; CDR3: CASSQPGQNYEQYF
J: TRBJ1-1; D: -; size: -; length: 15; V: TRBV18; DNA: TGTGCCAGCTCATTTCGGACGGGGGAAACGACTGAAGCTTTCTTT; CDR3: CASSFRTGETTEAFF
J: TRBJ1-1; D: TRBD1; size: -; length: 13; V: TRBV5-1; DNA: TGCGCCAGTTCGGGACAGGGAGGGGCTGAAGCTTTCTTT; CDR3: CASSGQGGAEAFF
J: TRBJ2-1; D: -; size: -; length: 11; V: TRBV10-3; DNA: TGTGCCATCAGCCTCCACAATGAGCAGTTCTTC; CDR3: CAISLHNEQFF
J: TRBJ2-3; D: -; size: -; length: 15; V: TRBV7-3; DNA: TGTGCCAGCAGTTCCTTAGGGACTAGCACAGATACGCAGTATTTT; CDR3: CASSSLGTSTDTQYF
J: TRBJ2-1; D: -; size: -; length: 15; V: TRBV2; DNA: TGTGCCAGCAGTGGCAACCTCGCGGCCGACAATGAGCAGTTCTTC; CDR3: CASSGNLAADNEQFF
J: TRBJ1-1; D: -; size: -; length: 17; V: TRBV5-6; DNA: TGTGCCAGCAGCTTGGGGACCCTACAGGGTTTGAACACTGAAGCTTTCTTT; CDR3: CASSLGTLQGLNTEAFF
J: TRBJ2-7; D: TRBD1; size: -; length: 15; V: TRBV28; DNA: TGTGCCAGCAGTTCTCCGGGACAGGCTGCCTACGAGCAGTACTTC; CDR3: CASSSPGQAAYEQYF
J: TRBJ1-1; D: -; size: few; length: 13; V: TRBV15; DNA: TGTGCCACCAGCAGAGATACGGGAACTGAAGCTTTCTTT; CDR3: CATSRDTGTEAFF
J: TRBJ1-2; D: TRBD1; size: -; length: 15; V: TRBV9; DNA: TGTGCCAGCAGCGTCTCGGGACAGGAGATCTATGGCTACACCTTC; CDR3: CASSVSGQEIYGYTF
J: TRBJ1-2; D: TRBD1; size: -; length: 14; V: TRBV5-4; DNA: TGTGCCAGCAGCTGGGACAGGGGAAACTATGGCTACACCTTC; CDR3: CASSWDRGNYGYTF
J: TRBJ1-5; D: -; size: -; length: 14; V: TRBV5-6; DNA: TGTGCCAGCAGCTTTGGGCAGAGCAATCAGCCCCAGCATTTT; CDR3: CASSFGQSNQPQHF
J: TRBJ1-1; D: -; size: -; length: 14; V: TRBV6-5; DNA: TGTGCCAGCAGCCAGCGACAGCTGAACACTGAAGCTTTCTTT; CDR3: CASSQRQLNTEAFF
J: TRBJ2-1; D: TRBD2; size: -; length: 17; V: TRBV10-3; DNA: TGTGCCATCAGTGAGTCGGGGGCTAGCGGGTTTTACAATGAGCAGTTCTTC; CDR3: CAISESGASGFYNEQFF
J: TRBJ2-5; D: -; size: -; length: 14; V: TRBV5-1; DNA: TGCGCCAGCAGCCTACTTAGCGTCCAAGAGACCCAGTACTTC; CDR3: CASSLLSVQETQYF
J: TRBJ1-2; D: -; size: -; length: 13; V: TRBV10-3; DNA: TGTGCCATCAGTGCAACCGGGACACATGGCTACACCTTC; CDR3: CAISATGTHGYTF
J: TRBJ2-7; D: TRBD1; size: few; length: 14; V: TRBV7-2; DNA: TGTGCCAGCAGCTTAGTAGGGGGCCAAGGAGGGCAGTACTTC; CDR3: CASSLVGGQGGQYF
J: TRBJ2-7; D: -; size: few; length: 13; V: TRBV4-2; DNA: TGTGCCAGCAGCCAAGACGGGGGGCACGAGCAGTACTTC; CDR3: CASSQDGGHEQYF
J: TRBJ2-1; D: -; size: many; length: 16; V: TRBV5-1; DNA: TGCGCCAGCAGCCTGGGAAAGAGACAAGCTGGCAATGAGCAGTTCTTC; CDR3: CASSLGKRQAGNEQFF